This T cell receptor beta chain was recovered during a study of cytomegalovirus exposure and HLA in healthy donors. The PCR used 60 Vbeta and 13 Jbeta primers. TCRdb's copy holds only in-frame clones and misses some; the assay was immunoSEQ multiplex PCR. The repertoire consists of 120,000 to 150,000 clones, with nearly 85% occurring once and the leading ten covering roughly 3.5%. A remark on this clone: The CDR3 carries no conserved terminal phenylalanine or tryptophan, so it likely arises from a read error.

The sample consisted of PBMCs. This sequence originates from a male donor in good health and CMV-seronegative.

CDR3: CASSLRQSQGSPLHS. In nucleotides, the CDR3 is TGTGCCAGCAGTTTGAGGCAGAGTCAAGGTTCACCCCTCCACTCT. The genes are TRBV28 and TRBJ1-6, with D unresolved. This CDR3 region has 15 residues. The V gene lost 3 bases and the J gene lost 9 bases, with 15 bases spanning the gap. Germline CDR1 is MDHEN and CDR2 is SYDVKM.